Presented here are 25 T cell receptor beta chains from one specimen sequenced in a study of cytomegalovirus exposure and HLA in healthy donors. Data came from immunoSEQ multiplex PCR; TCRdb stores just in-frame clones and leaves some out. The profile shows about 120,000 clones, under 90% of them singletons. Sequenced material: PBMCs. The receptors come from a woman under 40 in good health and CMV-seronegative.

This chain uses TRBV7-2 with TRBJ2-1; tentatively, D is TRBD1 (6 bases). The CDR3 length is 15 residues. With 5 bases removed from V and 4 bases from J, the gap between germline ends came to 15 bases. Germline assignment: CDR1 SGHTA and CDR2 FQGNSA. CDR3 residues: CASSIYKQGYNEQFF. DNA for the CDR3: TGTGCCAGCAGCATATATAAACAGGGTTACAATGAGCAGTTCTTC.

This chain uses TRBV11-1 with TRBJ2-1; 7 bases match TRBD2. Germline V CDR1 and CDR2: SGHAT, FQDESV (reference sequence). The trim removed 4 bases at V and 7 bases at J, leaving 10 bases unmatched. This CDR3 is built from 15 residues. DNA of the CDR3: TGTGCCAGCAGCTCCGGGGGGAGTGTTCTGAATGAGCAGTTCTTC. This gives the protein CASSSGGSVLNEQFF.

The CDR3 loop reads CASSSEGGASYEQYF. DNA for the CDR3: TGTGCCAGCTCGTCAGAGGGCGGGGCCTCCTACGAGCAGTACTTC. The chain uses TRBV18 and TRBJ2-7; tentatively, D is TRBD2 (6 bases). V lost 6 bases and J lost 0, with 15 bases in between. The CDR3 consists of 15 residues. Germline-derived CDR1 and CDR2 are KGHSH and LQKENI.

A single count supports this clone. The V call is TRBV9, the J call TRBJ2-3; 7 nucleotides match TRBD2. The junction had 6 bases not matched to a gene; V was cut back by 0 bases and J by 2 bases. CDR1 is SGDLS, CDR2 YYNGEE, per germline. The CDR3 extends over 16 amino acids. CDR3: CASSVGASGITDTQYF. In DNA form, the CDR3 reads TGTGCCAGCAGCGTAGGGGCTAGCGGAATCACAGATACGCAGTATTTT.

V is TRBV6-1 and J is TRBJ2-7, with D possibly being TRBD1 (5 bases). The CDR3 covers 13 residues. Germline lookup yields CDR1 MNHNS and CDR2 SASEGT. The V end was cut by 5 bases, the J end by 3 bases, with 11 bases between. CDR3 amino acids: CASSPTDIYEQYF. As DNA, the CDR3 is TGTGCCAGCAGTCCGACAGATATCTACGAGCAGTACTTC.

This chain connects TRBV7-2 to TRBJ2-5; 15 bases are shared with TRBD2. This CDR3 is 17 amino acids long. From germline, CDR1 is SGHTA and CDR2 FQGNSA. The V segment lost 4 bases and the J segment 5 bases; nucleotides outside the gene matches: 8. As DNA, the CDR3 is TGTGCCAGCAGCTCCGGGACTAGCGGGGGGCCCCGGGAGACCCAGTACTTC. Translated: CASSSGTSGGPRETQYF.

The chain is built from TRBV6-6 and TRBJ2-6; D is ambiguous. The V gene lost 5 bases and the J gene lost 2 bases, with 10 bases spanning the gap. The CDR3 consists of 15 residues. CDR1 is MNHNY, CDR2 SVGAGI, per germline (reference sequence). The CDR3 spells CASSQEMAGANVLTF. The CDR3 DNA reads as TGTGCCAGCAGTCAGGAAATGGCTGGGGCCAACGTCCTGACTTTC.

The genes are TRBV4-1 and TRBJ2-7, with no clear D. In germline, CDR1 is MGHRA, CDR2 YSYEKL. The CDR3 is made up of 14 amino acids. Trimming pared 2 bases from V and 6 bases from J, leaving 14 bases between. The CDR3 loop is CASSQLGQEGEQYF. DNA of the CDR3: TGCGCCAGCAGCCAACTCGGCCAGGAAGGCGAGCAGTACTTC.

The chain employs TRBV2 and TRBJ2-5; 8 bases are a match to TRBD1. Germline V CDR1 and CDR2: SNHLY, FYNNEI. The CDR3 contains 14 residues. V lost 8 bases to trimming and J lost 6 bases; unmatched junction nucleotides: 11. CDR3 DNA: TGTGCCAGCTGTTGCCGGGACAGGAACCAGACCCAGTACTTC. Its protein product is CASCCRDRNQTQYF.

The chain employs TRBV6-5 and TRBJ2-2, with TRBD1 matching 11 bases. Germline V gene lookup returns CDR1 MNHEY and CDR2 SVGAGI. The CDR3 length is 14 residues. V was pared by 6 bases and J by 5 bases, with 2 bases of the junction left unmatched. The CDR3 DNA reads as TGTGCCAGCAGGAGGGACAGGGGGACCGGGGAGCTGTTTTTT. This gives the protein CASRRDRGTGELFF.

J is TRBJ2-1 and V is TRBV7-2, with 7 bases aligning to TRBD1. Germline CDR1 SGHTA, CDR2 FQGNSA. The J segment lost 6 bases and the V segment lost 3 bases, leaving 8 bases of the junction unmatched. The CDR3 sequence is 15 residues long. CDR3 in amino acids: CASSFRTGQFNEQFF. CDR3 DNA: TGTGCCAGCAGCTTCAGGACAGGTCAATTCAATGAGCAGTTCTTC.

The gene calls are TRBV18 and TRBJ1-2, with TRBD1 matching 7 bases. Per germline, CDR1 KGHSH and CDR2 LQKENI. The CDR3 is 13 residues long. After removal of 4 bases from V and 8 bases from J, the junction contained 7 bases not matched to a gene. The CDR3 DNA is TGTGCCAGCTCACAGGGGGCGTTAAGAGGCTACACCTTC. Residues: CASSQGALRGYTF. The full variable domain, rest sourced from reference TRBV18 and TRBJ1-2, is NAGVMQNPRHLVRRRGQEARLRCSPMKGHSHVYWYRQLPEEGLKFMVYLQKENIIDESGMPKERFSAEFPKEGPSILRIQQVVRGDSAAYFCASSQGALRGYTFGSGTRLTVV.

The chain has TRBV30 and TRBJ1-1; 7 positions agree with TRBD1. With 3 bases clipped from V and 4 bases from J, the junction kept 17 bases outside the gene matches. This CDR3 is built from 17 residues. CDR1 is GTSNPN, CDR2 SVGIG, per germline (reference sequence). The CDR3, as DNA: TGTGCCTGGAGCCCCGCCGGGACAGTCGGACAGGTCACTGAAGCTTTCTTT. Amino acids: CAWSPAGTVGQVTEAFF.

The chain recombines TRBV6-1 with TRBJ2-5, with D uncertain. The CDR3 contains 13 residues. CDR1 MNHNS and CDR2 SASEGT come from the germline V gene. The V and J ends lost 7 bases and 3 bases respectively, with 12 bases between them. CDR3 bases: TGTGCCAGCACCTACCTTACTGAAGAGACCCAGTACTTC. It codes for CASTYLTEETQYF.

This clone was detected only a few times. The chain links TRBV10-3 to TRBJ2-7; 8 bases agree with TRBD2. The V gene's germline CDR1 is ENHRY and CDR2 SYGVKD. The ends lost 11 bases at V and 4 bases at J; junction bases unmatched: 7. This CDR3 has 12 residues. The CDR3 sequence is CASGGGEYEQYF. CDR3 coding DNA: TGTGCCTCCGGGGGGGGCGAATACGAGCAGTACTTC.

The V and J genes are TRBV6-1 and TRBJ2-4; 7 positions match TRBD2. CDR1 and CDR2 (germline): MNHNS, SASEGT. This CDR3 spans 16 amino acids. J lost 7 bases, V lost 1 base, and 10 bases had no gene match. The CDR3 reads CASSEDRTRGGNIQYF. For the CDR3, the DNA is TGTGCCAGCAGTGAAGACAGGACGCGGGGAGGGAACATTCAGTACTTC.

The CDR3 region has the DNA TGTGCCAGCTGCCGGGGGGAGGACTACGAGCAGTACTTC. Amino acid sequence: CASCRGEDYEQYF. The chain employs TRBV2 and TRBJ2-7; TRBD2 matches 7 bases. Germline lookup yields CDR1 SNHLY and CDR2 FYNNEI. The CDR3 length is 13 residues. V gave up 8 bases and J gave up 3 bases; unmatched junction bases: 7.

The chain employs TRBV7-9 and TRBJ1-1, with D hard to call. The germline gives CDR1 SEHNR, CDR2 FQNEAQ (reference sequence). Trimming shortened V by 5 bases and J by 2 bases, and 15 bases separated the two germline ends. The CDR3 is 15 amino acids. The CDR3 DNA sequence: TGTGCCAGCAGCACTACGCGGACGGGAAACACTGAAGCTTTCTTT. Amino acids: CASSTTRTGNTEAFF.

The table lists this clone with a few counts. The chain is built from TRBV18 and TRBJ1-5; D may be TRBD1 (5 bases). V was pared by 6 bases and J by 5 bases, with 11 bases between. This CDR3 region has 13 residues. CDR1 and CDR2 (germline): KGHSH, LQKENI. The CDR3 sequence is CASSPGGDQPQHF. The DNA of the CDR3 is TGTGCCAGCTCCCCCGGGGGGGATCAGCCCCAGCATTTT. The full variable domain, rest sourced from reference TRBV18 and TRBJ1-5, is NAGVMQNPRHLVRRRGQEARLRCSPMKGHSHVYWYRQLPEEGLKFMVYLQKENIIDESGMPKERFSAEFPKEGPSILRIQQVVRGDSAAYFCASSPGGDQPQHFGDGTRLSIL.

The chain couples TRBV7-2 to TRBJ2-3; D is unresolved. The V end was cut by 1 base, the J end by 0 bases, with 5 bases between. Germline-derived CDR1 and CDR2 are SGHTA and FQGNSA. The CDR3 runs to 14 residues. As DNA, the CDR3 is TGTGCCAGCAGCTTAGGTCCGAGCACAGATACGCAGTATTTT. Protein sequence: CASSLGPSTDTQYF. The variable domain in full, completed from reference TRBV7-2 and TRBJ2-3, reads GAGVSQSPSNKVTEKGKDVELRCDPISGHTALYWYRQSLGQGLEFLIYFQGNSAPDKSGLPSDRFSAERTGGSVSTLTIQRTQQEDSAVYLCASSLGPSTDTQYFGPGTRLTVL.

CDR3 DNA sequence: TGTGCCACCAGCAGTTTCAGGGGGCAAGAGAGCTACGAGCAGTACTTC. This sequence encodes CATSSFRGQESYEQYF. The J gene is TRBJ2-7, the V gene TRBV15; 8 bases match TRBD1. The CDR3 loop spans 16 amino acids. Germline lookup yields CDR1 LNHNV and CDR2 YYDKDF (reference sequence). Germline trimming cut 3 bases from V and 3 bases from J; bases unmatched to any gene: 10. Filled out from reference TRBV15 and TRBJ2-7, the complete variable domain reads DAMVIQNPRYQVTQFGKPVTLSCSQTLNHNVMYWYQQKSSQAPKLLFHYYDKDFNNEADTPDNFQSRRPNTSFCFLDIRSPGLGDTAMYLCATSSFRGQESYEQYFGPGTRLTVT.

The chain is built from TRBV9 and TRBJ2-1; 10 bases fit TRBD2. The germline V gene has CDR1 SGDLS and CDR2 YYNGEE. The V and J ends lost 3 bases and 4 bases, in that order; junction bases with no gene match: 4. This CDR3 comprises 15 residues. CDR3: CASSATSGEYNEQFF. The CDR3 region has the DNA TGTGCCAGCAGCGCTACTAGCGGGGAATACAATGAGCAGTTCTTC.

The rearrangement joins TRBV19 to TRBJ2-7, with 9 bases matching TRBD1. The CDR3 spans 15 residues. Germline-derived CDR1 and CDR2 are LNHDA and SQIVND (reference sequence). V dropped 6 bases and J dropped 2; count of bases not matched to a gene: 8. Here the CDR3 reads CASRAGQGRAYEQYF. The DNA of the CDR3 is TGTGCCAGTAGAGCTGGACAGGGGCGCGCCTACGAGCAGTACTTC.

V usage is TRBV7-2 and J usage is TRBJ2-2, with TRBD2 matching over 10 bases. Germline V gene lookup returns CDR1 SGHTA and CDR2 FQGNSA. After removal of 1 base from V and 1 base from J, the junction contained 3 bases not matched to a gene. This CDR3 is built from 17 residues. The CDR3 bases are TGTGCCAGCAGCTTAGGTCTAGCGGGGGTGAACACCGGGGAGCTGTTTTTT. As protein: CASSLGLAGVNTGELFF. The full variable domain, rest sourced from reference TRBV7-2 and TRBJ2-2, is GAGVSQSPSNKVTEKGKDVELRCDPISGHTALYWYRQSLGQGLEFLIYFQGNSAPDKSGLPSDRFSAERTGGSVSTLTIQRTQQEDSAVYLCASSLGLAGVNTGELFFGEGSRLTVL.

The gene calls are TRBV7-6 and TRBJ2-7, with a tentative D call TRBD2 (6 bases). The ends were cut back, 6 bases at V and 2 bases at J, with 17 bases in the middle. Germline CDR1 reads SGHVS; CDR2 reads FNYEAQ. The CDR3 spans 15 residues. The CDR3 sequence: CASSTRGNRTYEQYF. CDR3 coding DNA: TGTGCCAGCAGTACCCGGGGGAACAGGACCTACGAGCAGTACTTC.